This TCR beta chain was sequenced for a study of shared clonotypes between healthy human individuals. Overall study: The study used three CD4 naive, three CD4 memory, two CD8 naive and one CD8 memory plate per donor.

The protocol was immunoSEQ multiplex PCR, while the TCRdb copy is restricted to in-frame clones and leaves out a portion. The data show a few million clones, more than 80% seen once. Germline values: CDR1 SGHAT, CDR2 FQNNGV. The junction had 6 bases not matched to a gene; V was cut back by 0 bases and J by 4 bases. The CDR3 spans 16 residues. This TCR was sampled from a man younger than 35 in good health. Some clones in this sample may be carry-over from other donors' samples. Sequencing was performed on naive CD4+ T cells from PBMCs. Subset of the sample: CD45RA+ positively selected. The gene calls are TRBV11-2 and TRBJ2-5; 9 nucleotides line up with TRBD2. The chain's CDR3 is CASSLDVAGGPETQYF. DNA of the CDR3: TGTGCCAGCAGCTTAGATGTGGCGGGAGGGCCAGAGACCCAGTACTTC.